A single sample gave rise to the 24 T cell receptor beta chains below, sequenced in a study of a mutant IDH1 vaccine in newly diagnosed glioma. These receptors have no known antigen. Here immunoSEQ multiplex PCR was the method, and the copy in TCRdb shows in-frame clones only, minus some. The repertoire has roughly 56,000 clones, less than 85% of them found once; the top ten carry roughly 5%. Time point indicated: week 47, end of study. In the vaccine, a single dose held 300 ug of the mutant IDH1 20-mer peptide, along with topical imiquimod. The sequencing used PBMCs, collected from a glioma patient whose treatment included an IDH1 peptide vaccine. These receptors came from a woman between 40 and 50 years old with glioma. Some clones in this sample may be carry-over from other donors' samples.

J is TRBJ2-1 and V is TRBV4-2; the D is unclear. In germline, CDR1 is LGHNA, CDR2 YNFKEQ. V lost 1 base, J lost 7 bases, and 14 bases lay in between. This CDR3 spans 15 amino acids. The CDR3 nucleotides read TGTGCCAGCAGCCAAGCCCGAGACCCGAGGAATGAGCAGTTCTTC. Translating it yields CASSQARDPRNEQFF.

The chain joins TRBV6-5 to TRBJ2-3; the match to TRBD2 covers 8 bases. The CDR3 has 15 residues. Losses at the gene ends were 8 bases for V and 1 base for J; bases not matched to a gene: 8. CDR1 MNHEY and CDR2 SVGAGI come from the germline V gene. The CDR3 nucleotides are TGTGCCAGCCGAACCGGGGGGGCCGGCACAGATACGCAGTATTTT. Amino acids: CASRTGGAGTDTQYF.

A note on this clone: Within the sample, other DNA sequences also encode this same CDR3. The chain couples TRBV5-8 to TRBJ2-7, with D possibly being TRBD2 (6 bases). This CDR3 is built from 14 residues. Germline values: CDR1 SGHTS, CDR2 YDEGEE. The V end was cut by 0 bases, the J end by 1 base, with 8 bases between. The CDR3 sequence: CASSLGDSSYEQYF. The CDR3 DNA sequence: TGTGCCAGCAGCTTGGGGGACTCTTCCTACGAGCAGTACTTC.

The chain uses TRBV7-2 and TRBJ1-5; weak D call: TRBD1 (6 bases). CDR3 length: 13 amino acids. V shed 3 bases and J shed 7 bases, with 10 bases lying between them. Germline loops: CDR1 SGHTA, CDR2 FQGNSA. CDR3 DNA: TGTGCCAGCAGCTTGGGAGGGGGACAGCCCCAGCATTTT. Translating gives CASSLGGGQPQHF.

The V gene is TRBV18, the J gene TRBJ1-5, with D perhaps TRBD1 (5 bases). CDR3 size: 16 residues. V lost 2 bases to trimming and J lost 2 bases, with 13 bases between them. Germline lookup yields CDR1 KGHSH and CDR2 LQKENI. The CDR3 DNA sequence: TGTGCCAGCTCACCAACCGCGCCGGGGGGCAATCAGCCCCAGCATTTT. It specifies CASSPTAPGGNQPQHF.

J is TRBJ1-1 and V is TRBV5-4, with a weak D call TRBD1 (5 bases). The CDR3 spans 17 residues. Trimming removed 4 bases at V and 5 bases at J, with 24 bases between. The germline V gene encodes CDR1 SGHNT and CDR2 YYREEE (reference sequence). This CDR3 is CASSLGRTNRGGTEAFF. CDR3 bases: TGTGCCAGCAGCCTGGGACGGACAAATCGAGGAGGGACTGAAGCTTTCTTT.

V gene TRBV2 combines with J gene TRBJ2-1; D remains ambiguous. Trimming took 8 bases from V and 5 from J, leaving 4 bases between them. Germline CDR1 is SNHLY and CDR2 is FYNNEI. This CDR3 is built from 10 residues. CDR3: CASADNEQFF. The DNA of the CDR3 is TGTGCCAGCGCTGACAATGAGCAGTTCTTC.

The chain recombines TRBV18 with TRBJ2-5, with 12 bases identical to TRBD2. The CDR3 has 15 amino acids. Germline V gene lookup returns CDR1 KGHSH and CDR2 LQKENI. Trimming at V came to 2 bases and at J to 3 bases, leaving 1 base not matched to a gene. CDR3 sequence: CASSPTSGGKETQYF. In DNA, the CDR3 is TGTGCCAGCTCACCAACTAGCGGGGGGAAAGAGACCCAGTACTTC.

CDR3 in amino acids: CASSPYRDTSYEQYF. The CDR3 DNA is TGCGCCAGCAGCCCTTACCGGGACACCTCCTACGAGCAGTACTTC. The genes are TRBV4-3 and TRBJ2-7, with D possibly being TRBD1 (6 bases). V shed 4 bases and J shed 0 bases, with 13 bases lying between them. Germline V gives CDR1 LGHNA, CDR2 YSLEER. This CDR3 contains 15 residues.

The chain has TRBV6-1 and TRBJ1-5; D is possibly TRBD1 (5 bases). Trimming pared 0 bases from V and 7 bases from J, leaving 13 bases between. Per germline, CDR1 MNHNS and CDR2 SASEGT. The CDR3 has 15 amino acids. CDR3: CASSEAMAGPQPQHF. In DNA form, the CDR3 reads TGTGCCAGCAGTGAAGCGATGGCAGGGCCGCAGCCCCAGCATTTT.

The chain couples TRBV7-6 to TRBJ2-5; no reliable D call. The CDR3 has 14 amino acids. The V gene lost 3 bases and the J gene lost 4 bases, with 12 bases spanning the gap. CDR1 SGHVS and CDR2 FNYEAQ come from the germline V gene. This CDR3 reads CASSFGTDGETQYF. Here the CDR3 DNA reads TGTGCCAGCAGCTTTGGCACCGACGGAGAGACCCAGTACTTC.

Only a few counts were recorded for this clone. The rearrangement joins TRBV5-3 to TRBJ1-1; the D is unclear. TRBV5-3 has ORF status, its function being uncertain. V was pared by 4 bases and J by 6 bases, with 16 bases between. This CDR3 contains 14 residues. CDR3 nucleotide sequence: TGTGCCAGAAGCCCATACACGGGGAAGCCTGAAGCTTTCTTT. Translation gives CARSPYTGKPEAFF.

The J gene is TRBJ1-1, the V gene TRBV19; D gene unclear. In germline, CDR1 is LNHDA, CDR2 SQIVND (reference sequence). V lost 5 bases, J lost 10 bases, and 11 bases lay in between. This CDR3 has 11 residues. The CDR3 here is CASSGPTGAFF. The CDR3 nucleotides read TGTGCCAGTAGTGGCCCTACGGGAGCTTTCTTT.

The V gene is TRBV9, the J gene TRBJ2-3; 7 positions agree with TRBD2. This CDR3 is 15 amino acids long. Germline assignment: CDR1 SGDLS and CDR2 YYNGEE. With V trimmed by 1 base and J by 0 bases, 2 bases remained unmatched. CDR3 nucleotides: TGTGCCAGCAGCGTACAAGCGGGGAGCACAGATACGCAGTATTTT. Translating it yields CASSVQAGSTDTQYF.

This rearrangement joins TRBV21-1 to TRBJ2-6; the listed D gene, TRBD1, was not tested against the DNA. TRBV21-1 is labeled a pseudogene. The CDR3 contains 18 residues. The CDR3, as DNA: TGTGCCAGCAGCAAAAGGGGGCCCACCTCCTCTGGGGCCAACGTCCTGACTTTC. This translates into CASSKRGPTSSGANVLTF.

About this clone itself: Other DNA sequences of this sample code for an identical CDR3. This chain uses TRBV12-5 with TRBJ1-4; 10 bases match TRBD1. This CDR3 spans 14 amino acids. J was trimmed by 6 bases and V by 6 bases; bases with no gene match: 4. Germline-derived CDR1 and CDR2 are LGHNT and FRNRAP. CDR3 in amino acids: CASGSGTGDEKLFF. The CDR3 region has the DNA TGTGCTAGTGGCTCCGGGACAGGGGATGAAAAACTGTTTTTT.

The V gene is TRBV30, the J gene TRBJ1-5; 8 nucleotides agree with TRBD1. CDR3 size: 13 residues. Germline values: CDR1 GTSNPN, CDR2 SVGIG (reference sequence). V was pared by 2 bases and J by 6 bases, with 3 bases of the junction left unmatched. CDR3 coding DNA: TGTGCCTGGAGTAAGGACAGGGTTCAGCCCCAGCATTTT. Translated: CAWSKDRVQPQHF.

This rearrangement joins TRBV5-6 to TRBJ2-7; D possibly uses TRBD1 or TRBD2 (5 bases each). Germline values: CDR1 SGHDT, CDR2 YYEEEE. Trimming removed 3 bases at V and 3 bases at J, with 13 bases between. This CDR3 is 14 amino acids long. In DNA, the CDR3 is TGTGCCAGCAGCTGGGGGACCGACATCTACGAGCAGTACTTC. It translates to CASSWGTDIYEQYF. Based on the CDR3 plus reference TRBV5-6 and TRBJ2-7, the full variable domain is DAGVTQSPTHLIKTRGQQVTLRCSPKSGHDTVSWYQQALGQGPQFIFQYYEEEERQRGNFPDRFSGHQFPNYSSELNVNALLLGDSALYLCASSWGTDIYEQYFGPGTRLTVT.

This clone came up once. This chain links TRBV15 with TRBJ1-1; D remains ambiguous. V was trimmed by 4 bases and J by 6 bases, leaving 18 bases between them. The V gene's germline CDR1 is LNHNV and CDR2 YYDKDF (reference sequence). The CDR3 loop spans 15 amino acids. The CDR3 protein is CATSTVDFPRPEAFF. DNA for the CDR3: TGTGCCACCAGCACCGTCGATTTTCCAAGGCCTGAAGCTTTCTTT.

The genes are TRBV2 and TRBJ2-2; 8 bases fit TRBD2. CDR3 length equals 18 residues. CDR1 and CDR2 (germline): SNHLY, FYNNEI. V was clipped by 8 bases and J by 5 bases; unmatched bases: 19. The CDR3, as DNA: TGTGCCAGCGGAAGGTCGGCGGGGGGTTTAAAAGGGACCGGGGAGCTGTTTTTT. Protein: CASGRSAGGLKGTGELFF. Complete variable domain (other parts from reference TRBV2 and TRBJ2-2): EPEVTQTPSHQVTQMGQEVILRCVPISNHLYFYWYRQILGQKVEFLVSFYNNEISEKSEIFDDQFSVERPDGSNFTLKIRSTKLEDSAMYFCASGRSAGGLKGTGELFFGEGSRLTVL.

This chain uses TRBV6-5 with TRBJ2-2, with D possibly matching TRBD1 (5 bases). CDR3 length: 14 residues. Between the trimmed V and J ends, which lost 5 bases and 0 bases, there was a span of 7 bases. Germline lookup yields CDR1 MNHEY and CDR2 SVGAGI. The chain's CDR3 is CASSTRANTGELFF. In DNA form, the CDR3 reads TGTGCCAGCAGTACCAGGGCGAACACCGGGGAGCTGTTTTTT.

This chain joins TRBV30 and TRBJ1-5, with 8 bases identical to TRBD1. The germline V gene encodes CDR1 GTSNPN and CDR2 SVGIG (reference sequence). The CDR3 spans 14 residues. Trimming cost V 2 bases and J 7 bases; bases outside gene matches: 7. CDR3 protein: CAWSQGQGQQPQHF. CDR3 DNA sequence: TGTGCCTGGAGTCAAGGACAGGGACAACAGCCCCAGCATTTT.

V and J are TRBV6-5 and TRBJ1-2; TRBD1 matches 9 bases. J lost 2 bases, V lost 4 bases, and 5 bases had no gene match. The CDR3 is 15 residues long. The germline V gene encodes CDR1 MNHEY and CDR2 SVGAGI. The CDR3 loop reads CASSSLGTGNYGYTF. CDR3 nucleotides: TGTGCCAGCAGTTCACTAGGGACAGGGAACTATGGCTACACCTTC.

The rearrangement uses TRBV19 and TRBJ2-5, with a weak D call TRBD2 (5 bases). From germline, CDR1 is LNHDA and CDR2 SQIVND (reference sequence). CDR3 size: 13 residues. V lost 5 bases, J lost 5 bases, and 12 bases lay in between. The CDR3 DNA reads as TGTGCCAGTAGTCTTAGCGACGGGGAGACCCAGTACTTC. It specifies CASSLSDGETQYF.